This T cell receptor beta chain was sequenced during a study of T cells after yellow fever vaccination (dated by TCRdb to between 2018 and 2021). The study in broad terms: Libraries from fractions with low cell numbers were prepared with the SMART-Seq v4 Ultra Low Input RNA kit. Blood was collected at multiple timepoints before and after primary and secondary immunization, and bulk PBMC replicates and cell subsets were isolated. Two healthy male donors, one aged 18 to 30 and one aged 30 to 40 years, were included in the cohort. To follow T-cell clones before and after primary and booster YFV17D yellow fever vaccination, bulk TCR alpha and beta repertoires were sequenced over time. Overall study results and their limits: After the booster, most clones that had expanded after primary vaccination were detected again (approximately 97% of CD4 and over 75% of CD8), suggesting broad maintenance of memory. Compared with the primary T-cell response, the secondary T-cell response was faster but weaker, reaching its peak on day 5 rather than on day 15. A small fraction of clonotypes appeared in both the CD4 and CD8 compartments, likely as a result of convergent recombination. FACS-sorted repertoires could contain abundant contaminating clonotypes from the bulk population, so computational filtering was required. Because the study included only a couple of donors, the extent to which the findings can be generalized is limited.

CDR1 and CDR2 (LNHNV, YYDKDF) derive from the germline V gene (reference sequence). From the cysteine up to the phenylalanine, the CDR3 has a length of 16 residues. Only the CDR3 part of the read is kept: 48 bases, read in frame from the first base. V loses 0 bases at its end and J loses 4 bases; junction bases beyond the gene matches: 7. TCR cDNA was synthesized by 5'RACE template switching, which introduced a universal primer site and unique molecular identifiers. cDNA synthesis was primed from both the TCR alpha and TCR beta constant segments. Two PCR steps were used to amplify libraries, with sample barcodes and sequencing adapters being added in the second step. Sequencing of the libraries was done on either Illumina HiSeq 2500 (2x100 bp) or NovaSeq (2x150 bp). The paper's processing steps were these. MIGEC handled demultiplexing of reads and collapsing into UMI consensus sequences, while MiXCR performed V(D)J alignment. Clonotypes responding to the vaccine were identified with edgeR on replicate PBMC samples, with the criteria of FDR below 0.01 and a log2 fold change above 5 up to day 15. CD4 or CD8 identity was assigned to each bulk clonotype according to whether the clonotype was present at higher abundance in the sequenced CD4 repertoire or the sequenced CD8 repertoire. TCRdb ran its own pipeline on the public reads, namely fastp trimming at Q25 and MiXCR clone calling, and kept in-frame beta chains. Rows are combined by CDR3 protein, so each entry shows the most common genes and DNA. The authors' filters were not applied to this entry. Across this sample there are 250,000 or so distinct CDR3 sequences, with 6.5% to 7.5% seen only once. Together, the top ten hold more than 0.85% of the sample.

The treatment or condition label of this sample denotes: live attenuated yellow fever vaccine strain. PBMCs were isolated from peripheral blood using a standard Ficoll-Paque protocol. CD4 and CD8 T-cell fractions were isolated with Dynabeads CD4 and CD8 positive selection kits. RNA was extracted with TriZol from bulk PBMCs, CD4 and CD8 fractions, and dextramer-positive and dextramer-negative fractions. This clonotype was seen a handful of times. No antigen is known for it. Nothing much larger sits one base from this clone, and base qualities are not available. The sequences come from CD4+ T cells sorted from PBMCs, collected on the day of the yellow fever booster vaccination. The TCR originated in a man aged 25-45 years who received the YFV17D yellow fever vaccine. The chain is encoded by TRBV15 joined to TRBJ2-5, and 8 bases in between align with TRBD2. CDR3 protein: CATSRDGPAGAETQYF. In nucleotide form, the sequence is TGTGCCACCAGCAGAGATGGGCCAGCGGGAGCAGAGACCCAGTACTTC.